These 18 T cell receptor beta chains came from one sample sequenced in a study of blood T cells in healthy people across ages. Together with a sample-barcoded 5' primer, a J-beta primer mix was included in a second PCR lasting about 6 to 11 cycles. Via MiXCR, TCRdb re-called the 5' RACE reads, giving one row per CDR3 protein. The sample yields approximately 400,000 distinct CDR3 sequences, roughly half seen once. Sequencing input: blood. These receptors all come from a man between 60 and 70 years old in good health.

The chain combines TRBV24-1 with TRBJ1-2; TRBD1 matches 7 bases. Germline V gene sequence: CDR1 KGHDR, CDR2 SFDVKD. The trim removed 2 bases at V and 3 bases at J, leaving 2 bases unmatched. The CDR3 has 14 residues. CDR3 loop: CATSDSGQDYGYTF. The CDR3 region has the DNA TGTGCCACCAGTGATTCAGGACAGGACTATGGCTACACCTTC.

The chain links TRBV11-3 to TRBJ2-5; 7 bases align to TRBD1. The CDR3 runs 14 residues. From germline, CDR1 is SGHNT and CDR2 YENEEA. After removal of 8 bases from V and 2 bases from J, the junction contained 8 bases not matched to a gene. The CDR3 loop is CASSPGQKQETQYF. The CDR3 DNA reads as TGTGCCAGCTCTCCGGGACAGAAACAAGAGACCCAGTACTTC.

J is TRBJ1-1 and V is TRBV12-3 or TRBV12-4; D remains ambiguous. CDR3 size: 11 residues. With 3 bases removed from V and 4 bases from J, the gap between germline ends came to 3 bases. CDR3 sequence (DNA): TGTGCCAGCAGTTTGACCACTGAAGCTTTCTTT. Translating gives CASSLTTEAFF.

This clonotype was seen a handful of times. The chain recombines TRBV20-1 with TRBJ2-7; D ambiguous. Per germline, CDR1 DFQATT and CDR2 SNEGSKA (reference sequence). The CDR3 extends over 10 amino acids. V was clipped by 2 bases and J by 3 bases, with 2 bases between them. The CDR3 protein is CSARHYEQYF. The DNA for the CDR3 is TGCAGTGCTAGACACTACGAGCAGTACTTC.

J is TRBJ2-5 and V is TRBV11-2; TRBD1 matches at 10 bases. The J segment lost 5 bases and the V segment lost 6 bases, leaving 9 bases of the junction unmatched. Germline loops: CDR1 SGHAT, CDR2 FQNNGV. CDR3 length: 15 amino acids. The chain's CDR3 is CASRDRGTRVETQYF. For the CDR3, the DNA is TGTGCCAGCAGGGACAGGGGGACGAGGGTTGAGACCCAGTACTTC.

This clonotype was found once. The chain carries TRBV28 and TRBJ1-4; TRBD1 might be the D (5 bases). This CDR3 is built from 14 residues. The germline V and J ends were trimmed by 6 bases and 8 bases, with 16 bases remaining between them. From germline, CDR1 is MDHEN and CDR2 SYDVKM. CDR3 residues: CASSSGPLGEKLFF. The CDR3 DNA sequence: TGTGCCAGCAGCTCGGGACCCCTGGGGGAAAAACTGTTTTTT. The variable domain in full, with the rest retrieved from reference TRBV28 and TRBJ1-4, is DVKVTQSSRYLVKRTGEKVFLECVQDMDHENMFWYRQDPGLGLRLIYFSYDVKMKEKGDIPEGYSVSREKKERFSLILESASTNQTSMYLCASSSGPLGEKLFFGSGTQLSVL.

The chain carries TRBV14 and TRBJ1-1, with D unresolved. Trimming left V 0 bases short and J 0 bases short, with 8 bases between. CDR1 and CDR2 (germline): SGHDN, FVKESK. The CDR3 is 15 amino acids. In DNA form, the CDR3 reads TGTGCCAGCAGCCAAGACCTTGGCATGAACACTGAAGCTTTCTTT. It specifies CASSQDLGMNTEAFF.

J is TRBJ2-3 and V is TRBV24-1; TRBD2 matches 9 bases. The junction had 9 bases not matched to a gene; V was cut back by 6 bases and J by 6 bases. Germline CDR1 reads KGHDR; CDR2 reads SFDVKD. This CDR3 region has 15 residues. The CDR3 reads CATSHPRTSVDTQYF. CDR3 nucleotides: TGTGCCACCAGTCACCCCAGGACTAGCGTCGATACGCAGTATTTT.

The chain employs TRBV5-1 and TRBJ2-7; no definite D call. The V gene's germline CDR1 is SGHRS and CDR2 YFSETQ. V was cut by 7 bases and J by 0 bases, with 14 bases left in between. CDR3 length equals 14 residues. In DNA form, the CDR3 reads TGCGCCAGCTCGCGGAAGGAGAGCTCCTACGAGCAGTACTTC. Encoded protein: CASSRKESSYEQYF.

The chain combines TRBV6-6 with TRBJ2-5; D is unresolved. Trimming stripped 10 bases from V and 1 base from J, with 16 bases between. Per the germline V gene, CDR1 is MNHNY and CDR2 is SVGAGI (reference sequence). The CDR3 length is 14 residues. The CDR3 region is CATETALLQETQYF. CDR3 nucleotide sequence: TGTGCCACAGAAACAGCTCTACTCCAAGAGACCCAGTACTTC.

The chain carries TRBV7-2 and TRBJ2-4, with D possibly matching TRBD1 (6 bases). V was shortened by 5 bases and J by 1 base, with 9 bases between the two germline ends. From germline, CDR1 is SGHTA and CDR2 FQGNSA. The length of the CDR3 is 14 residues. This CDR3 is CASSAGEAKNIQYF. The CDR3 nucleotides are TGTGCCAGCAGCGCAGGGGAGGCCAAAAACATTCAGTACTTC.

The CDR3, as DNA: TGCAGTGCTAGGGGGGGGAATGGCTACACCTTC. Translated: CSARGGNGYTF. This rearrangement joins TRBV20-1 to TRBJ1-2; the D gene is possibly TRBD1 (5 bases). CDR3 size: 11 residues. Germline-derived CDR1 and CDR2 are DFQATT and SNEGSKA (reference sequence). Trimming shortened V by 3 bases and J by 6 bases, and 8 bases separated the two germline ends.

Details on this clonotype: The junction departs from germline at one end; a sequencing error may be responsible. The chain uses TRBV7-8 and TRBJ2-3; D is perhaps TRBD1 (5 bases). The CDR3 contains 13 residues. From germline, CDR1 is SGHVS and CDR2 FQNEAQ. CDR3 amino acids: CASSLDRTGTQYF. CDR3 nucleotide sequence: TGTGCCAGCAGCTTAGATAGAACAGGTACGCAGTATTTT. The full variable domain, completed using reference TRBV7-8 and TRBJ2-3, is GAGVSQSPRYKVAKRGQDVALRCDPISGHVSLFWYQQALGQGPEFLTYFQNEAQLDKSGLPSDRFFAERPEGSVSTLKIQRTQQEDSAVYLCASSLDRTGTQYFGPGTRLTVL.

V usage is TRBV27 and J usage is TRBJ2-7; 10 bases are shared with TRBD2. This CDR3 is built from 15 residues. Losses at the gene ends were 6 bases for V and 7 bases for J; bases not matched to a gene: 12. Looked up from germline, CDR1 is MNHEY and CDR2 is SMNVEV (reference sequence). The CDR3 DNA is TGTGCCAGCAGCCCGGTGACTAGAGCGGGGGGGGAGCAGTACTTC. This sequence encodes CASSPVTRAGGEQYF.

The chain employs TRBV2 and TRBJ2-7, with D perhaps TRBD1 (6 bases). This CDR3 is 14 amino acids long. V lost 8 bases, J lost 7 bases, and 21 bases lay in between. Germline V gene data show CDR1 as SNHLY and CDR2 as FYNNEI. This CDR3 is CASLGQSAYNEQYF. The CDR3 region has the DNA TGTGCCAGCTTAGGACAGAGCGCCTACAATGAGCAGTACTTC.

This clonotype was found many times. The rearrangement uses TRBV6-2 or TRBV6-3 and TRBJ1-2, with D maybe TRBD1 (5 bases). This CDR3 has 12 residues. V lost 5 bases to trimming and J lost 3 bases, with 7 bases between them. The V gene's germline CDR1 is MNHEY and CDR2 SVGEGT. CDR3: CASSEGYYGYTF. CDR3 coding DNA: TGTGCCAGCAGTGAGGGGTACTATGGCTACACCTTC.

This chain joins TRBV7-2 and TRBJ2-4, with unresolved D. CDR1 is SGHTA and CDR2 is FQGNSA in the germline V gene. The ends were cut back, 5 bases at V and 8 bases at J, with 7 bases in the middle. This CDR3 region has 11 residues. CDR3 nucleotide sequence: TGTGCCAGCAGCGGCTCGGACATTCAGTACTTC. Translation gives CASSGSDIQYF.

The rearrangement uses TRBV15 and TRBJ2-5; D ambiguous. Germline V gives CDR1 LNHNV, CDR2 YYDKDF (reference sequence). This CDR3 region has 13 residues. The ends were cut back, 4 bases at V and 2 bases at J, with 8 bases in the middle. CDR3: CATSTTVQETQYF. CDR3 bases: TGTGCCACCAGCACAACAGTACAAGAGACCCAGTACTTC.